The T cell receptor beta chain under discussion was sequenced for a study of T cell responses to AZD1222 COVID-19 vaccine. Study-wide points: CD4 TCRs covered the whole spike, strongest at regions 160-218 and 743-854. The study reported that nearly half of spike-specific TCRs target unmutated variant regions. Donors, mostly white British, included more females; clonal diversity was possibly underestimated.

The CDR3 loop spans 16 amino acids. The assay was immunoSEQ multiplex PCR, and TCRdb's table has in-frame clones only and misses some. The sample holds fewer than 200,000 clones; approximately 90% are singletons and the top ten take under 8%. A word on this clone: Its antigen remains unidentified.

This sequence was found in an adult in good health. This material consisted of peripheral blood, taken on day 0 of AZD1222 vaccination. The rearrangement uses TRBV21-1 and TRBJ2-7. TRBV21-1 corresponds to a pseudogene. CDR3 amino acids: CASSKADPALGYEQYF. The CDR3 DNA is TGTGCCAGCAGCAAAGCGGATCCAGCCCTTGGGTACGAGCAGTACTTC.